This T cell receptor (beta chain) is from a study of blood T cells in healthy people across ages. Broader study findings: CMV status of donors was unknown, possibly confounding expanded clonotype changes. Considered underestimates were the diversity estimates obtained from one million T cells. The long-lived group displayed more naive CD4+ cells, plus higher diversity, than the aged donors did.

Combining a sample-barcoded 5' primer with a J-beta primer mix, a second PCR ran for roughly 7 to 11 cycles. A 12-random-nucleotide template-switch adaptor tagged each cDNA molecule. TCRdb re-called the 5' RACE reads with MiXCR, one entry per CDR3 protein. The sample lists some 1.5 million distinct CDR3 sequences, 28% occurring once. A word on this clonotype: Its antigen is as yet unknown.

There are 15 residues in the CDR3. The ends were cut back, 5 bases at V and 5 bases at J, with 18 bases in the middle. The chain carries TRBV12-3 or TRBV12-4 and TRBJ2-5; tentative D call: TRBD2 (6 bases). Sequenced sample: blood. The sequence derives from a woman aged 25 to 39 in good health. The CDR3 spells CASSQAWDSRETQYF. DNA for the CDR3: TGTGCCAGCAGTCAGGCCTGGGACTCGAGGGAGACCCAGTACTTC.